The 14 T cell receptor beta chains below all came from one sample that was sequenced in a study of blood T cell repertoires in COVID-19. Sequencing was performed with immunoSEQ multiplex PCR; in TCRdb, only in-frame clones are kept and a portion is missing. The sample holds 300,000 to 400,000 clones, under 95% seen once. Sequencing was performed on peripheral blood. The source is a woman aged 18-35 years who had recovered from COVID-19.

The rearrangement joins TRBV30 to TRBJ1-3; possible D gene TRBD1, 5 bases. V lost 3 bases and J 0 bases, leaving 6 bases between the germline ends. Germline CDR1 is GTSNPN and CDR2 is SVGIG (reference sequence). The CDR3 has 13 amino acids. This CDR3 reads CAWSRDSGNTIYF. The CDR3 DNA follows: TGTGCCTGGAGCAGGGACTCTGGAAACACCATATATTTT.

The chain links TRBV7-2 to TRBJ1-2; D ambiguous. The CDR3 runs 14 residues. V dropped 5 bases and J dropped 8 bases, with 18 bases sitting between them. The V gene's germline CDR1 is SGHTA and CDR2 FQGNSA. The CDR3 coding sequence is TGTGCCAGCAGCACCCGGGAAGGCGTTATAGGCTACACCTTC. Protein product: CASSTREGVIGYTF.

The chain employs TRBV6-5 and TRBJ2-1; 13 bases map to TRBD2. Germline CDR1 MNHEY, CDR2 SVGAGI. This CDR3 region has 15 residues. Unmatched junction bases numbered 9, after V lost 6 bases and J lost 10 bases. CDR3 DNA sequence: TGTGCCAGCAGGTCCCCGGGACTAGCGGGAAACGAGCAGTTCTTC. This sequence encodes CASRSPGLAGNEQFF.

CDR3 sequence (DNA): TGTGCCAGCAGACGGGGGGAAGAGACCCAGTACTTC. Amino acid sequence: CASRRGEETQYF. The chain links TRBV5-4 to TRBJ2-5, with 7 bases matching TRBD2. Germline-derived CDR1 and CDR2 are SGHNT and YYREEE (reference sequence). There are 12 residues in the CDR3. Trimming removed 5 bases from V and 3 bases from J; junction bases left unmatched: 1.

The chain combines TRBV7-8 with TRBJ2-2, with D unclear. The ends were cut back, 6 bases at V and 6 bases at J, with 14 bases in the middle. The CDR3 is 14 residues long. Germline CDR1 SGHVS, CDR2 FQNEAQ. In DNA form, the CDR3 reads TGTGCCAGCAGGCAGTCGACTGGCCCCGGGGAGCTGTTTTTT. Its protein product is CASRQSTGPGELFF.

CDR3 loop: CASLQGNTEAFF. The DNA for the CDR3 is TGTGCCAGCTTACAGGGGAACACTGAAGCTTTCTTT. This chain links TRBV13 with TRBJ1-1; weak D call: TRBD1 (6 bases). The V and J ends lost 8 bases and 1 base respectively, with 8 bases between them. CDR3 length: 12 residues. Germline lookup yields CDR1 PRHDT and CDR2 FYEKMQ (reference sequence).

V gene TRBV27 combines with J gene TRBJ1-3; 7 nucleotides align to TRBD1. V lost 5 bases and J lost 5; bases outside the gene matches: 9. Looked up from germline, CDR1 is MNHEY and CDR2 is SMNVEV (reference sequence). The CDR3 sequence is 15 residues long. The CDR3 DNA is TGTGCCAGCAGTCCGATCCCGACAGGGCGAAACACCATATATTTT. This gives the protein CASSPIPTGRNTIYF.

This sequence joins TRBV12-3 or TRBV12-4 and TRBJ1-1; 9 bases map to TRBD1. This CDR3 has 12 residues. V shed 5 bases, J shed 8 bases, and the junction held 3 bases outside the gene matches. The CDR3 is CASSMGTGEAFF. The DNA of the CDR3 is TGTGCCAGCAGTATGGGGACAGGGGAAGCTTTCTTT.

The chain links TRBV6-2 or TRBV6-3 to TRBJ2-2, with a possible D match to TRBD2 (5 bases). Germline lookup yields CDR1 MNHEY and CDR2 SVGEGT. The CDR3 spans 14 residues. V lost 2 bases and J lost 4, with 8 bases in between. CDR3 sequence: CASSYGGFTGELFF. CDR3 in DNA: TGTGCCAGCAGTTACGGAGGTTTCACCGGGGAGCTGTTTTTT.

The rearrangement joins TRBV6-2 or TRBV6-3 to TRBJ2-7; 11 bases are shared with TRBD2. V was clipped by 4 bases and J by 6 bases; unmatched bases: 5. The germline gives CDR1 MNHEY, CDR2 SVGEGT. CDR3 length equals 14 residues. The CDR3: CASSLLAGAREQYV. CDR3 sequence (DNA): TGTGCCAGCAGTTTACTAGCGGGAGCCCGCGAGCAGTACGTC.

This rearrangement joins TRBV28 to TRBJ1-2; tentatively, D is TRBD1 (5 bases). V lost 6 bases, J lost 4 bases, and 21 bases lay in between. The CDR3 has 16 residues. Germline lookup yields CDR1 MDHEN and CDR2 SYDVKM. CDR3 region: CASSRLLETVAYGYTF. CDR3 sequence (DNA): TGTGCCAGCAGCCGCTTACTCGAGACAGTTGCCTATGGCTACACCTTC.

The V gene is TRBV15, the J gene TRBJ1-2; TRBD1 agrees at 9 bases. Germline V gene lookup returns CDR1 LNHNV and CDR2 YYDKDF (reference sequence). There are 15 residues in the CDR3. V shed 1 base and J 8 bases; nucleotides not matched to a gene: 8. The CDR3 DNA is TGTGCCACCAGCAGAGGGGACAGGGTAATGGAGGGCTACACCTTC. Its translation is CATSRGDRVMEGYTF.

The CDR3 reads CASSLTRRGNYNEQFF. In DNA form, the CDR3 reads TGTGCCAGCAGCCTCACTAGGCGGGGTAACTACAATGAGCAGTTCTTC. The genes are TRBV11-2 and TRBJ2-1; D is perhaps TRBD2 (6 bases). The V gene's germline CDR1 is SGHAT and CDR2 FQNNGV. The CDR3 consists of 16 residues. V was trimmed by 5 bases and J by 3 bases, leaving 17 bases between them.

The rearrangement uses TRBV5-4 and TRBJ2-3, with 8 nucleotides matching TRBD2. Losses at the gene ends were 0 bases for V and 4 bases for J; bases not matched to a gene: 7. Germline loops: CDR1 SGHNT, CDR2 YYREEE (reference sequence). The CDR3 consists of 16 residues. CDR3 amino acids: CASSLVVSGNADTQYF. CDR3 DNA: TGTGCCAGCAGCTTGGTTGTTAGCGGGAACGCAGATACGCAGTATTTT.